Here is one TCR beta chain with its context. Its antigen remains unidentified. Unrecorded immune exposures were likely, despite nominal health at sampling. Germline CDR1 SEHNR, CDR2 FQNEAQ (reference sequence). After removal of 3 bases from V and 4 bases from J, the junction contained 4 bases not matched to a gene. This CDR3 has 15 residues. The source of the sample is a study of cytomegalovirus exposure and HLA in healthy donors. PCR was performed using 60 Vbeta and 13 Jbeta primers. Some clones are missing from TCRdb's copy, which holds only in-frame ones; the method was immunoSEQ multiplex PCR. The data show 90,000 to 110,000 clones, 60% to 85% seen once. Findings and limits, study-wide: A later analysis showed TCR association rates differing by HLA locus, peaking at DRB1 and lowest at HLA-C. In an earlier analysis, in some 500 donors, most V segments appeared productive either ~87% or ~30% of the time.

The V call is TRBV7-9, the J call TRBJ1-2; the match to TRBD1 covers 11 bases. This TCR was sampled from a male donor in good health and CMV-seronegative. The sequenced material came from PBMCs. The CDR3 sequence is CASSFGTGGSYGYTF. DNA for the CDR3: TGTGCCAGCAGCTTTGGGACAGGGGGTAGCTATGGCTACACCTTC.